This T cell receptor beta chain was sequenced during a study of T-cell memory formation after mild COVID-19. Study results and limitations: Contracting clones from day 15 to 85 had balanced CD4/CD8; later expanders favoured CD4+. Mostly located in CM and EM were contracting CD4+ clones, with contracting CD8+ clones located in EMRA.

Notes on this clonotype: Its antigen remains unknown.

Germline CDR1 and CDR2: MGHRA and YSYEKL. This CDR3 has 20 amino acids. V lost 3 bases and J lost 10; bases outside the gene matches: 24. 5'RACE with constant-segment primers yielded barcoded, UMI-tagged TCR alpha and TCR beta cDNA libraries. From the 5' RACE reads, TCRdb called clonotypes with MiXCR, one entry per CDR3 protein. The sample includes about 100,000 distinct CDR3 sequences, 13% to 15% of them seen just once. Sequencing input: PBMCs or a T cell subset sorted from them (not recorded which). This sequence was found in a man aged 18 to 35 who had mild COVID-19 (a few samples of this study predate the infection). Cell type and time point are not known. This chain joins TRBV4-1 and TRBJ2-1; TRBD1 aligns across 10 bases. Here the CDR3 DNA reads TGCGCCAGCAGCCACCCTTCGGACCCCACCCCGGGACAGGGGCCAGTGGAGCAGTTCTTC. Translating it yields CASSHPSDPTPGQGPVEQFF.